This T cell receptor (beta chain) came from a study of blood T cell repertoires in COVID-19. Study-wide background: Specimens from acute and convalescent COVID-19 originated in the United States, Italy and Spain.

Profiled with immunoSEQ multiplex PCR; TCRdb holds only in-frame clones, not every one. The sample lists approximately 230,000 clones, about 80% occurring once. Cohort 3 recovered donors had two negative PCRs, clearance, or symptom resolution. This CDR3 contains 13 residues. The germline gives CDR1 MDHEN, CDR2 SYDVKM. V dropped 8 bases and J dropped 0 bases, with 10 bases sitting between them. The sequence came from a man in his forties or fifties who had recovered from COVID-19. The sample consisted of PBMCs or T cells enriched from blood (not recorded which). The genes are TRBV28 and TRBJ2-5, with a weak D call TRBD1 (5 bases). CDR3 sequence (DNA): TGTGCCAGCGTGCAGGGAAACCAAGAGACCCAGTACTTC. It is translated as CASVQGNQETQYF.